In its sample, the clone carrying this T cell receptor beta chain was seen a few times. TCRdb re-analysed the 5' RACE reads in MiXCR, keeping a single row per CDR3 protein. The sample contains about 520,000 distinct CDR3 sequences, less than 25% of which appear only once. These data are taken from a study of identical twins. In germline, CDR1 is SGHVS, CDR2 FQNEAQ. V was cut by 1 base and J by 7 bases, with 7 bases left in between. The CDR3 is made up of 13 amino acids. These records were also assigned to another study, of T cells expressing NK-cell markers. Per that paper: Seven HCMV-seropositive donors and one seronegative donor made up the eight sequenced donors.

The chain links TRBV7-8 to TRBJ2-2; no definite D call. The clonotype originates from a woman aged 18-29 years in good health. Input material: CD4+ T cells sorted from blood. The CDR3: CASSLDVRGELFF. CDR3 DNA sequence: TGTGCCAGCAGCTTAGACGTACGCGGGGAGCTGTTTTTT. The entire variable domain, with the rest obtained from reference TRBV7-8 and TRBJ2-2, is as follows: GAGVSQSPRYKVAKRGQDVALRCDPISGHVSLFWYQQALGQGPEFLTYFQNEAQLDKSGLPSDRFFAERPEGSVSTLKIQRTQQEDSAVYLCASSLDVRGELFFGEGSRLTVL.